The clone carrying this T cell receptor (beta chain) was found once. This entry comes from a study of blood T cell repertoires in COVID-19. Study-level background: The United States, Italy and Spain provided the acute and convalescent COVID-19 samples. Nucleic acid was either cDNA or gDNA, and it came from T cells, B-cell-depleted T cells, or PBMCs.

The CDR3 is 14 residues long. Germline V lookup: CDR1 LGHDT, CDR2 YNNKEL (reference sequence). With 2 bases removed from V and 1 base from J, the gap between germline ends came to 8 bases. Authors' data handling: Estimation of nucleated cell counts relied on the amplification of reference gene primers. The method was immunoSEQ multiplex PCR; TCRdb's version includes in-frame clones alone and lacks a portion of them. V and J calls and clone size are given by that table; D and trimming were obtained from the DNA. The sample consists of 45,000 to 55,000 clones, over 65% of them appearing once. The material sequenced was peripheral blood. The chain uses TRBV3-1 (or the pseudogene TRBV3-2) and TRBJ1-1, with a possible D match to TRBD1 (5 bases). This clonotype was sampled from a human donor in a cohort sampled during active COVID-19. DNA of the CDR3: TGTGCCAGCAGCCAACGGGGGAGGAACACTGAAGCTTTCTTT. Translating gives CASSQRGRNTEAFF.